This T cell receptor (beta chain) was obtained from a study of OX40 agonist ivuxolimab in advanced cancers. Study-level background: Ivuxolimab was an agonistic, fully human IgG2 monoclonal antibody directed against OX40 (CD134), a costimulatory receptor. Intravenous ivuxolimab was administered to patients every 2 weeks at six dose levels: 0.01, 0.1, 0.3, 1.5, 3 and 10 mg/kg. Of the approximately 50 dose-escalation patients, hepatocellular carcinoma was present in about 19, melanoma in approximately 15, renal cell carcinoma in 9 and head and neck cancer in 9. The dose-escalation cohort was roughly 83% male with a mean age of approximately 60 years, ranging from about 20 to 85. Prior anti-PD-1, anti-PD-L1 or anti-CTLA-4 therapy was permitted, and checkpoint inhibitors had been received by less than 45% of dose-escalation patients. Partial responses were achieved by three dose-escalation patients, of whom one had hepatocellular carcinoma and two had cutaneous melanoma. Peripheral TCRbeta sequencing aimed to test whether ivuxolimab altered TCR sequence diversity and caused clonal T-cell expansion. The paper covers the monotherapy dose-escalation part of the phase I ivuxolimab trial, which included N ≈ 54 patients.

Patients with autoimmune disease history or receiving systemic immunosuppression were excluded from the trial. Peripheral blood for TCR sequencing was collected from all dose cohorts at baseline, on cycle 4 day 1, and on cycle 7 day 1. The samples were taken from a phase I, first-in-human, multicenter, open-label dose-escalation trial of ivuxolimab. Adults with locally advanced or metastatic head and neck squamous cell, hepatocellular, melanoma or renal cell carcinoma were enrolled in the trial. Before TCR sequencing, CD4+ and CD8+ T cells were separately sorted from peripheral blood. On the study overall, not on this receptor specifically: Which antigens the clonally expanded peripheral T cells were specific for was not determined. Low levels of normalized T-cell clonal expansion were also seen in some patients who did not respond. At doses of 0.1 to 3.0 mg/kg, clonal expansion of both CD4+ and CD8+ T cells in blood was seen between baseline and week 6. In the 0.1-3.0 mg/kg groups, partial responders had among the lowest normalized peripheral clonal expansion, particularly in CD8+ T cells. After ivuxolimab, expanded clones were on average more numerous among CD8+ T cells than among CD4+ T cells.

Genomic DNA was extracted from sorted cells for sequencing of the TCRbeta CDR3 region. TCRbeta CDR3 regions were sequenced using the immunoSEQ Assay. TCRdb provides this immuneACCESS table in a form limited to in-frame rearrangements. Some clones are lacking; in checked studies, under half of them reflect an unresolved V gene, and why the rest are absent is not known. A total of tens of thousands of clones appear in this sample, 80% to 95% of them only once. Roughly 7.4% of the sample comes from the top ten. Here V drops 5 bases and J drops 4 bases, and the junction holds 6 bases not matched to any gene. Measured from the cysteine to the phenylalanine, the CDR3 is 15 residues long. The read is trimmed to its CDR3 DNA, 45 bases read in frame from base 1. CDR1 and CDR2, per the germline V gene, are MGHRA and YSYEKL. Comment on this clone: Its antigen is still unknown. Per-nucleotide qualities are absent, and no much larger clonotype sits a single base away.

The source material was CD4+ or CD8+ T cells sorted from blood, sampled in a trial of the OX40 agonist ivuxolimab. The clonotype originates from an adult with an advanced solid tumor such as melanoma, head and neck, liver or kidney cancer. The rearranged chain carries TRBV4-1 and TRBJ2-3, and 10 bases in between align with TRBD2. The CDR3 reads as follows: CASSFSGRAPDTQYF. The sequenced DNA is TGCGCCAGCAGCTTCAGCGGGAGGGCCCCAGATACGCAGTATTTT.